This T cell receptor (beta chain) comes out of a study of identical twins. Overall study results and limits: For cord blood, abundant beta clonotypes had fewer insertions, unlike memory repertoires, which showed none. It was out-of-frame TCR alpha sharing in monozygotic twins that models underestimated. Twins shared out-of-frame alpha sequences with excess low generation probability.

One entry per CDR3 protein, called by TCRdb with MiXCR from the 5' RACE reads. The top ten hold under 7% of the sample, which has under 250,000 distinct CDR3 sequences, 6% to 8% seen once. This clonotype was seen a handful of times. What it recognizes is unknown. The CDR3 extends over 13 amino acids. Trimming removed 3 bases from V and 4 bases from J, with 8 bases in between. Germline V gene data show CDR1 as SGHRS and CDR2 as YFSETQ. Separately, the same data were catalogued under a study of yellow fever vaccine responses in identical twins. That work adds: Reportedly, twins' vaccine T cell responses looked partly convergent and partly personalized.

Sequenced sample: CD8+ T cells sorted from blood. The rearrangement links TRBV5-1 to TRBJ2-1; D call uncertain. The TCR sequence derives from a woman under 30 in good health. CDR3 sequence: CASSSGRYNEQFF. Written as DNA, the CDR3 is TGCGCCAGCAGCTCGGGCCGTTACAATGAGCAGTTCTTC. The full variable domain, completed using reference TRBV5-1 and TRBJ2-1, is KAGVTQTPRYLIKTRGQQVTLSCSPISGHRSVSWYQQTPGQGLQFLFEYFSETQRNKGNFPGRFSGRQFSNSRSEMNVSTLELGDSALYLCASSSGRYNEQFFGPGTRLTVL.